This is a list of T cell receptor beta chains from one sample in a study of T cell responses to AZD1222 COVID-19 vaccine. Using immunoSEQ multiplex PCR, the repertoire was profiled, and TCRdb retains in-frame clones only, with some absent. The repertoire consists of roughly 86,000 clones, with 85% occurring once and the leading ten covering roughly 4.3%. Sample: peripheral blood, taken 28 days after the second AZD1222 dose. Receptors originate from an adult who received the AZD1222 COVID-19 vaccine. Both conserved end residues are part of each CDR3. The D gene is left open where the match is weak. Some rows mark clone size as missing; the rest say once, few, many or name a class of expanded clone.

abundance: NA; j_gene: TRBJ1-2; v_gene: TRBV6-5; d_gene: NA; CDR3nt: TGTGCCAGCAGGATACAGGGCTCGACGTGGTATGGCTACACCTTC; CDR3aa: CASRIQGSTWYGYTF
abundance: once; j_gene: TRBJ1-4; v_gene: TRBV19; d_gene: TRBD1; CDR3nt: TGTGCCACCGGACGGGACAGGGTCGCGGGGAGTGAAAAACTGTTTTTT; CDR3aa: CATGRDRVAGSEKLFF
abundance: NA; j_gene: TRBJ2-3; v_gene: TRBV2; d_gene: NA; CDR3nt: TGTGCCAGCAGGATGGTAGTAGTCACAGATACGCAGTATTTT; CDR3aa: CASRMVVVTDTQYF
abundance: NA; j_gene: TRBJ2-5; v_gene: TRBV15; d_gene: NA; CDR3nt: TGTGCCACCAGCAGAGGGTATTTGGAGACCCAGTACTTC; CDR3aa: CATSRGYLETQYF
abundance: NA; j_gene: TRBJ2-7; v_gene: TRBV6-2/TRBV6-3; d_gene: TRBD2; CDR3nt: TGTGCCAGCAGTTACGGGTCCAGCGGGAGGGCCAGGGAGACCTACGAGCAGTACTTC; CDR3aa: CASSYGSSGRARETYEQYF
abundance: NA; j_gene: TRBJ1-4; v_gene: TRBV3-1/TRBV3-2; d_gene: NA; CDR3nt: TGTGCCAGCAGCCAAGCGAAGGGAGTAATGAAAAAACTGTTTTTT; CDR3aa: CASSQAKGVMKKLFF
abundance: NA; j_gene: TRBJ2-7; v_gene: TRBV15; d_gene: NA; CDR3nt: TGTGCCTCTACCCGGGCCGGGGTCAGCGAGCAGTACTTC; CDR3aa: CASTRAGVSEQYF
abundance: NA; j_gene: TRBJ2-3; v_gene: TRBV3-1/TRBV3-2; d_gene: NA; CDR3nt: TGTGCCAGCAGCCAAGGGGGAGGAGATACGCAGTATTTT; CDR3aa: CASSQGGGDTQYF
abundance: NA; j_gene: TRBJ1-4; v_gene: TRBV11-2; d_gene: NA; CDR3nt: TGTGCCAGCAGCCTGACAACTGGAGAAAAACTGTTTTTT; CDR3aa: CASSLTTGEKLFF
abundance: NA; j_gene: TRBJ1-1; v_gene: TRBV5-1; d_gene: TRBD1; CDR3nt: TGCGCCAGCAGCGAATCGGGACAGCTGAACACTGAAGCTTTCTTT; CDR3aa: CASSESGQLNTEAFF
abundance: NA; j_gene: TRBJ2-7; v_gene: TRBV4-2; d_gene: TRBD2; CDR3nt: TGTGCCAGCAGCCAAGATGAGGGGAAGGTAGCGGGGGGTCCCTACGAGCAGTACTTC; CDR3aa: CASSQDEGKVAGGPYEQYF
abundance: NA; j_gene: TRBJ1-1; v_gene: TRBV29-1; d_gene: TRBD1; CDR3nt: TGCAGCGGTCGACAGGGGCGGAACACTGAAGCTTTCTTT; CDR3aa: CSGRQGRNTEAFF
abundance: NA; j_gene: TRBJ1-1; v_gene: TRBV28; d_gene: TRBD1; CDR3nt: TGTGCCAGCAGTTTTTATGCCGGGACAGGGCTCCCCATGAACACTGAAGCTTTCTTT; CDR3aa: CASSFYAGTGLPMNTEAFF
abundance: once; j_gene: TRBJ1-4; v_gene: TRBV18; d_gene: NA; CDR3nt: TGTGCCAGCTCACTTGAAGGGAGTTTTAATGAAAAACTGTTTTTT; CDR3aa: CASSLEGSFNEKLFF
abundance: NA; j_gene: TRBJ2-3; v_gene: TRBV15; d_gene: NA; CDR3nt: TGTGCCACCAGCTTCCAGCCAATTGGGGATACGCAGTATTTT; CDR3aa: CATSFQPIGDTQYF
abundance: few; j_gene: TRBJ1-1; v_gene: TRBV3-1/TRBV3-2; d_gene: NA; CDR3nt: TGTGCCAGCAGCCAATTCAACAGGAACACTGAAGCTTTCTTT; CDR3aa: CASSQFNRNTEAFF
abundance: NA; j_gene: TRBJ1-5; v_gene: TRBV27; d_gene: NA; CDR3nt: TGTGCCAGCAGCCCAATCGCCCGGGATGGTAGCAATCAGCCCCAGCATTTT; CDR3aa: CASSPIARDGSNQPQHF
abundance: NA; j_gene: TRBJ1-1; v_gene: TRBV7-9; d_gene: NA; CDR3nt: TGTGCCAGCAGCTTACTCGACACTGAAGCTTTCTTT; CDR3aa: CASSLLDTEAFF
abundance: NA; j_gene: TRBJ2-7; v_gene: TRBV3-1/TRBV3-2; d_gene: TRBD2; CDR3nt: TGTGCCAGCAGCCAAGGGGGGACTAGCCACGAGCAGTACTTC; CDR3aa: CASSQGGTSHEQYF
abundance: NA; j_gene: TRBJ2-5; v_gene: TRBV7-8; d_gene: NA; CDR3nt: TGTGCCAGCAGCGCTGACAGCTCTCTCCAAGAGACCCAGTACTTC; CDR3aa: CASSADSSLQETQYF
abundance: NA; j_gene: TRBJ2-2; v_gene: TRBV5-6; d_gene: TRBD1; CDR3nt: TGTGCCAGCAGCTTGTACTCCGGACAGGGTTCATCCGGGGAGCTGTTTTTT; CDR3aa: CASSLYSGQGSSGELFF
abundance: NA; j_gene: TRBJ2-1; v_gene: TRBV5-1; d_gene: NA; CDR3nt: TGCGCCAGCAGCTTGGCCGGCGGGGTGGGGTACAATGAGCAGTTCTTC; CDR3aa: CASSLAGGVGYNEQFF
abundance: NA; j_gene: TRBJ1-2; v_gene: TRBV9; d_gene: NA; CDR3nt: TGTGCCAGCAGCGTAGTTTCGGATGGAGGCTACACCTTC; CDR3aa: CASSVVSDGGYTF
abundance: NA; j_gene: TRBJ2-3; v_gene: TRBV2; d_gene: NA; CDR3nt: TGTGCCAGCAGAGACCAAGGGATGGTGGATACGCAGTATTTT; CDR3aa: CASRDQGMVDTQYF
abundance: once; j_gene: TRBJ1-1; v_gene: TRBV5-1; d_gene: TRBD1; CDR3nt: TGCGCCAGCAGCTTGGAACCGGGACAGGGGAACACTGAAGCTTTCTTT; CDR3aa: CASSLEPGQGNTEAFF
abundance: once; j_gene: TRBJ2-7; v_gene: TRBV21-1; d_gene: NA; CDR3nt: TGTGCCAGCAGCAAAGGTTACTATAGCGGGAGGGTGTCCTACGAGCAGTACTTC; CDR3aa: CASSKGYYSGRVSYEQYF
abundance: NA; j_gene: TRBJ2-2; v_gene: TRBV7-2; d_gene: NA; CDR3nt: TGTGCCAGCAGCCCCACCTTCACCGGGGAGCTGTTTTTT; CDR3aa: CASSPTFTGELFF
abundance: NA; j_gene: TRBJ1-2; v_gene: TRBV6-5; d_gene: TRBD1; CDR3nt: TGTGCCAGCAGTTACGGCGACAGGGGGCTTTATGGCTACACCTTC; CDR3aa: CASSYGDRGLYGYTF
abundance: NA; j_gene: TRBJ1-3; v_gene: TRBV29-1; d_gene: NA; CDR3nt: TGCAGCGTTGTATGGGGGACTGGAAACACCATATATTTT; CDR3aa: CSVVWGTGNTIYF
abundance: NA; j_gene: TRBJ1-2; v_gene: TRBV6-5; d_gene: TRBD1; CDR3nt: TGTGCCAGCAGTTACCCGGGACAGGGGAGCTATGGCTACACCTTC; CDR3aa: CASSYPGQGSYGYTF
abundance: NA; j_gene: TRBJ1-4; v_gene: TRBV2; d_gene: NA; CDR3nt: TGTGCCAGCAGTGCATCGGGGGTAGCTGAAAAACTGTTTTTT; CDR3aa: CASSASGVAEKLFF
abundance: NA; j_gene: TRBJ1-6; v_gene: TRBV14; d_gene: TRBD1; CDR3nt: TGTGCCAGCAGCCACCTTAGGTTTCCCCGGGACAGGGAAAATTCACCCCTCCACTTT; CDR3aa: CASSHLRFPRDRENSPLHF
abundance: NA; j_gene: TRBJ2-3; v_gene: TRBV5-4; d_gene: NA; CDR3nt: TGTGCCAGCAGCCGTGGGGGAGCCACAGATACGCAGTATTTT; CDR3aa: CASSRGGATDTQYF
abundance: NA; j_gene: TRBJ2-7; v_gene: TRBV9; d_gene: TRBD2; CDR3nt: TGTGCCAGCAGCGTAGATCTAGCGGGTAGCTACGAGCAGTACTTC; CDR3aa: CASSVDLAGSYEQYF
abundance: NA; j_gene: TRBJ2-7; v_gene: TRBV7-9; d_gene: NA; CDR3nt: TGTGCCAGCAGAAGAGCCTCTTCCTACGAGCAGTACTTC; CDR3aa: CASRRASSYEQYF
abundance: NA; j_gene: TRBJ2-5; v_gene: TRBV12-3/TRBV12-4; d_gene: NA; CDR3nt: TGTGCCAGCGCCGGGCTCGGAGTGGGGACCCAGTACTTC; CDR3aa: CASAGLGVGTQYF
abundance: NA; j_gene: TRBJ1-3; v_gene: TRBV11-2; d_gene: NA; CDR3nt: TGTGCCAGCTCATGGGGGAACACCATATATTTT; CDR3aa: CASSWGNTIYF
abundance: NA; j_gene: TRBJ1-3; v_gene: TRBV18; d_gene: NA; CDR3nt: TGTGCCAGCTCATCACAGACCAGGTTCTCTGGAAACACCATATATTTT; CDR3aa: CASSSQTRFSGNTIYF